The clone carrying this TCR beta chain was observed a handful of times. The antigen is unknown. V shed 6 bases, J shed 5 bases, and the junction held 7 bases outside the gene matches. CDR3 length: 14 residues. Per the germline V gene, CDR1 is MNHEY and CDR2 is SVGEGT. These data originate in a study of T-cell memory formation after mild COVID-19. The overall study: Most TCR clusters belonged to a single donor.

General study points: Detection of some responders pre-infection suggested pre-existing cross-reactive memory T cells participated. Contracting CD4+ clones lay largely in CM and EM, with CD8+ ones residing in EMRA.

TCRdb reprocessed the 5' RACE reads with MiXCR, giving one entry per CDR3 protein. The sample has roughly 300,000 distinct CDR3 sequences; around 8% are singletons. The origin of this receptor is a man younger than 35 who had mild COVID-19 (a few samples of this study predate the infection). Cell type and time point are not known. The chain recombines TRBV6-2 or TRBV6-3 with TRBJ2-7; 10 bases agree with TRBD1. The specimen was PBMCs or a T cell subset sorted from them (not recorded which). Here the CDR3 DNA reads TGTGCCAGCAGCCGACGGACAGGGGGAAACGAGCAGTACGTC. Residues: CASSRRTGGNEQYV.